This T cell receptor (beta chain) is from a study of early T cells in non-severe SARS-CoV-2 infection. In the study overall: From unsorted whole blood, bulk RNA was sequenced, and the chains remained unpaired. Study observations and caveats: Anti-spike CD8 responses were favored by VDJdb matching, which missed private and CD4 specificities.

This CDR3 region has 17 residues. Trimming left V 2 bases short and J 5 bases short, with 21 bases between. The germline CDR1 and CDR2 sequences are SEHNR and FQNEAQ (reference sequence). This clonotype has ten or more counts. What it recognizes is unknown. As part of library construction, unique molecular identifiers were attached to individual cDNA molecules. TCRdb independently ran MiXCR on the 5' RACE reads; one entry per CDR3 protein. Altogether almost 65,000 distinct CDR3 sequences are present, over 4.5% being singletons, with the ten largest covering approximately 5.4%. The source material was whole blood. The TCR was taken from an adult who was a healthcare worker with PCR-confirmed SARS-CoV-2 infection or an uninfected control (not recorded which). The chain combines TRBV7-9 with TRBJ1-1; D remains ambiguous. The CDR3 DNA reads as TGTGCCAGCAGCTTATCTTCTAGCGGTCTTCGAGAGACTGAAGCTTTCTTT. This encodes CASSLSSSGLRETEAFF.